This entry concerns a single TCR beta chain. Time point reported: after neoadjuvant nivolumab, at surgical resection. This entry belongs to a study of neoadjuvant anti-PD-1 for oral cavity cancer. Overall study context: Patients without progression received a fourth nivolumab dose around day 43, then surgical resection on days 50-56.

TCRdb keeps only in-frame clones here, not all; method: immunoSEQ multiplex PCR. The sample includes 7,500 to 8,000 clones, approximately 70% seen only once; the top ten take 2.5% to 3%. The CDR3 covers 14 residues. The germline V and J ends were trimmed by 1 base and 3 bases, with 10 bases remaining between them. Germline CDR1 and CDR2: SQVTM and ANQGSEA. This rearrangement joins TRBV29-1 to TRBJ2-1; either TRBD1 or TRBD2 may fit D (6 bases each). The input for sequencing was PBMCs, taken after nivolumab (anti-PD-1) treatment. The receptor was derived from a person aged 40 to 85 with oral cavity squamous cell carcinoma. The CDR3 DNA follows: TGCAGCGTTGAAGGGGGGGCAGTCTACAATGAGCAGTTCTTC. As protein: CSVEGGAVYNEQFF.